The clone carrying this TCR beta chain was seen at least ten times. As yet, its antigen is unknown. This sample is part of a study of molecular identifiers for immune sequencing clone quantification. Findings and caveats of the study: Spiked Jurkat TCR RNA equivalent to one cell reportedly surfaced among approximately 1.1 million naive cells.

CDR1 is GTSNPN and CDR2 is SVGIG in the germline V gene (reference sequence). V was shortened by 3 bases and J by 0 bases, with 8 bases between the two germline ends. CDR3 length: 14 residues. Library preparation followed earlier protocols using designated TCR primers. TCRdb recomputed calls from the PCR reads with MiXCR, one row per CDR3 protein. The profile shows about 640,000 distinct CDR3 sequences, 15% to 20% of them singletons. Sequencing was done on a sample of naive CD8+ T cells from blood, with Jurkat cell RNA spiked in. Subset here: FACS-sorted CD8+CD4-CCR7+CD45RA+ naive T cells. The sequence was collected from a human donor in good health. Some libraries in this study had Jurkat cell RNA spiked in. This chain connects TRBV30 to TRBJ2-2; possible D gene TRBD2, 5 bases. The CDR3 loop is CAWRRETNTGELFF. The CDR3 DNA sequence: TGTGCCTGGAGGAGGGAAACGAACACCGGGGAGCTGTTTTTT.